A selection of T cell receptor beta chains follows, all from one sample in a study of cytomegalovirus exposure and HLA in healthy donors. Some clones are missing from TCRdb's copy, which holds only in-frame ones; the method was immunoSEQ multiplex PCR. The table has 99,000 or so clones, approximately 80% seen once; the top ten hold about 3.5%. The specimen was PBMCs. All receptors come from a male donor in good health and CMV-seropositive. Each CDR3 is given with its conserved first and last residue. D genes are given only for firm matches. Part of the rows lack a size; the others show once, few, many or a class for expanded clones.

TGCGCCAGCAGCCAAGATATAGGCAGGAATGAAAAACTGTTTTTT	CASSQDIGRNEKLFF	few	.	TRBV4-1	TRBJ1-4
TGTGCCAGCAGCCATCCCCTCGGTCAGGTTAACTTAGGGAACACTGAAGCTTTCTTT	CASSHPLGQVNLGNTEAFF	.	.	TRBV9	TRBJ1-1
TGTGCCAGCAGCTTGGCGGGAGACGGTTCACCCCTCCACTTT	CASSLAGDGSPLHF	few	.	TRBV5-5	TRBJ1-6
TGTGCCAGCACCCAAAAAACAGGGGGCGCAGGCACAGATACGCAGTATTTT	CASTQKTGGAGTDTQYF	.	TRBD1	TRBV5-4	TRBJ2-3
TGTGCCAGCTCCAATGGACAGGGGGTGTCCTACGAGCAGTACTTC	CASSNGQGVSYEQYF	.	TRBD1	TRBV6-6	TRBJ2-7
TGTGCCAGCAGCAAGCCCAGGGCCCCCTACAATGAGCAGTTCTTC	CASSKPRAPYNEQFF	few	.	TRBV21-1	TRBJ2-1
TGTGCCAGCCTCGCGGGGGGTAGCAATCAGCCCCAGCATTTT	CASLAGGSNQPQHF	.	.	TRBV2	TRBJ1-5
TGTGCCAGCAGCCAAGATCCCAGCGGGGAGATTAATGAGCAGTTCTTC	CASSQDPSGEINEQFF	once	TRBD2	TRBV4-2	TRBJ2-1
TGTGCCACCCGGGACAGGGAAGCCAAAAACATTCAGTACTTC	CATRDREAKNIQYF	.	TRBD1	TRBV2	TRBJ2-4
TGTGCCAGCAGTTACTCGAACAGGGGCGGCTACACCTTC	CASSYSNRGGYTF	.	TRBD1	TRBV6-5	TRBJ1-2
TGTGCCAGCAGTTGGGACAGGGGGAATGAGCAGTTCTTC	CASSWDRGNEQFF	.	TRBD1	TRBV27	TRBJ2-1
TGTGCCAGTACTCCGGGGGTTTACTCCTACAATGAGCAGTTCTTC	CASTPGVYSYNEQFF	few	.	TRBV19	TRBJ2-1
TGTGCCTGGAGTGTACCGGGCGGGGGGGTTTCCTACGAGCAGTACTTC	CAWSVPGGGVSYEQYF	.	TRBD2	TRBV30	TRBJ2-7
TGTGCCAGCTCCCGGGGAGGGGAAGCCTACGAGCAGTACTTC	CASSRGGEAYEQYF	.	TRBD2	TRBV18	TRBJ2-7
TGCGCCAGCAGGCCGGCGCAGGGCATCACCGGGGAGCTGTTTTTT	CASRPAQGITGELFF	.	.	TRBV5-1	TRBJ2-2
TGTGCCAGCAGCCTACAGGTCAATCAGCCCCAGCATTTT	CASSLQVNQPQHF	.	.	TRBV6-5	TRBJ1-5
TGTGCCTGGAGTCAGAGTCCCGGAGGGGGGGCCAACGTCCTGACTTTC	CAWSQSPGGGANVLTF	.	.	TRBV30	TRBJ2-6
TGTGCCAGCAGTCCCCTGGGGGGTAACAAAAACATTCAGTACTTC	CASSPLGGNKNIQYF	.	.	TRBV6-1	TRBJ2-4
TGTGCCAGCGGAAATAGAACAGGCGACTCACCCCTCCACTTT	CASGNRTGDSPLHF	.	.	TRBV5-4	TRBJ1-6
TGTGCCAGCAGAGAGGGCGTAATAACTAATGAAAAACTGTTTTTT	CASREGVITNEKLFF	.	.	TRBV27	TRBJ1-4
TGTGCCAGCAGCTCATGGACAGGGGGCGAGGATACGCAGTATTTT	CASSSWTGGEDTQYF	once	TRBD1	TRBV7-9	TRBJ2-3
TGTGCCTGGAGGGGGGACAGGGGGAATACCGGGGAGCTGTTTTTT	CAWRGDRGNTGELFF	.	TRBD1	TRBV30	TRBJ2-2
TGCGCCAGCAGCTTGGAGGGGGCGGATGAGCAGTTCTTC	CASSLEGADEQFF	.	TRBD1	TRBV5-1	TRBJ2-1
TGTGCCAGCAGCTTAGATTTGCGGGGTTTGGACTATGGCTACACCTTC	CASSLDLRGLDYGYTF	once	.	TRBV11-2	TRBJ1-2
TGTGCCATCAGTGCGGGACAGCTGAACACTGAAGCTTTCTTT	CAISAGQLNTEAFF	.	TRBD1	TRBV10-3	TRBJ1-1
TGTGCCTGGAGTCGCCGGGAACGGGATACGCAGTATTTT	CAWSRRERDTQYF	once	.	TRBV30	TRBJ2-3
TGTGCCAGCCGGACAGGGGGCGTCTATGGCTACACCTTC	CASRTGGVYGYTF	.	TRBD1	TRBV19	TRBJ1-2
TGTGCCAGTAGTATAGGACAGAGCAACACTGAAGCTTTCTTT	CASSIGQSNTEAFF	.	.	TRBV19	TRBJ1-1
TGTGCCAGCAGCGTAGCCGGGGGAGCTAAAGAGACCCAGTACTTC	CASSVAGGAKETQYF	once	.	TRBV9	TRBJ2-5
TGTGCCTGGAGTGTAAATCGACTTTGGGACTATGGCTACACCTTC	CAWSVNRLWDYGYTF	.	.	TRBV30	TRBJ1-2
TGCGCCAGCAGGGGGATGGAGGAAAAGGCCCTCCACTTT	CASRGMEEKALHF	.	.	TRBV5-1	TRBJ1-6
TGTGCCAGCAGCTCTTTAGCTGGGAATGAGCAGTTCTTC	CASSSLAGNEQFF	few	.	TRBV7-3	TRBJ2-1
TGCAGCGTATCGACCGACATCTACTACGAGCAGTACTTC	CSVSTDIYYEQYF	.	.	TRBV29-1	TRBJ2-7
TGCAGCGTCCACCCCGGTGGGGGGGAAGCTTTCTTT	CSVHPGGGEAFF	.	.	TRBV29-1	TRBJ1-1
TGCGCCAGCAGCTTGGCCGGGCTAGCTTCCATCACAGATACGCAGTATTTT	CASSLAGLASITDTQYF	.	.	TRBV5-1	TRBJ2-3
TGTGCCAGCAGTGACAGAGGACTAGCGGGTTACAATGAGCAGTTCTTC	CASSDRGLAGYNEQFF	.	TRBD2	TRBV6-4	TRBJ2-1